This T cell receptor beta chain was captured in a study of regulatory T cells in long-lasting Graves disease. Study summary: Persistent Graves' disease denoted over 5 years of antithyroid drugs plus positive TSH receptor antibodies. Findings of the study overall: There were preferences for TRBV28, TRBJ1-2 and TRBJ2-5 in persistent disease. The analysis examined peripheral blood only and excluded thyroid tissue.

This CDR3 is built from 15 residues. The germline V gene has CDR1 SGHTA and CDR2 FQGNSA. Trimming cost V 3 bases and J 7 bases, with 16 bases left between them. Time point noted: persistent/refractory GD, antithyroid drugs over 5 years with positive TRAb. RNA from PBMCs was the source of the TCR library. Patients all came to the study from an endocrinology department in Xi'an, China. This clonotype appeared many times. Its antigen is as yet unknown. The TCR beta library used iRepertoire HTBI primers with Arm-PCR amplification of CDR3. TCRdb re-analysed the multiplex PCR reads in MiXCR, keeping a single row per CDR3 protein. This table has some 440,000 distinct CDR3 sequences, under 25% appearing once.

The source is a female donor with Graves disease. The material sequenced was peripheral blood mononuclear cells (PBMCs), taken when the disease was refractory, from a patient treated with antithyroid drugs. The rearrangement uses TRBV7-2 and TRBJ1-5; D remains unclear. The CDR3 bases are TGTGCCAGCAGCTTCGTCACGGGAGGAGGACAGCCCCAGCATTTT. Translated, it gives CASSFVTGGGQPQHF.